The T cell receptor (beta chain) described here comes from a study of T-cell reconstitution after alpha-beta-depleted transplantation in children (dated by TCRdb to the mid-2010s). Turning to the overall study: T-cell immune reconstitution after TCRalphabeta/CD19-depleted allogeneic hematopoietic cell transplantation in children was quantitatively tracked in the study by means of TCR repertoire profiling.

This clonotype was seen only a few times. Its target antigen remains unknown. The sample holds no much larger clone one base away, and base qualities are not on file. The library was built by means of PCR. The instrument given in TCRdb is Illumina HiSeq 2500. Molecular barcoding was employed in the preparation of TCR libraries, with unique molecular identifiers being used to normalize TCRbeta repertoire quantification. TCRdb's own reprocessing of the public reads used fastp at Q25 and MiXCR and kept productive beta chains. Each entry is one CDR3 protein sequence, shown with its most common DNA and genes. This sample holds about 610,000 distinct CDR3 sequences; 10% to 13% were observed only once. The ten top clones hold 4% of the sample. This TCR derives from a human donor who donated a stem cell graft to a child with acute myeloid leukemia. The material was PBMCs from the stem cell graft donor, obtained from the stem cell graft.

The bases are TGTGCCAGCAGCCAAGTAGGGGATGGCTACACCTTC. This translates into CASSQVGDGYTF. The chain is encoded by TRBV3-1 joined to TRBJ1-2; tentative D gene TRBD1, with 5 bases matching. V drops 1 base and J drops 6 bases, leaving 6 bases in between. Taken from cysteine to phenylalanine, the CDR3 has 12 residues. This entry keeps only the CDR3 DNA: 36 bases, framed from base 1. Based on the germline V gene (reference sequence), the CDR1 and CDR2 sequences are LGHDT and YNNKEL.